The 14 T cell receptor beta chains presented below share a single source sample, sequenced in a study of shared clonotypes between healthy human individuals. Produced via immunoSEQ multiplex PCR; TCRdb's table is partial and in-frame only. The sample holds around 1,000,000 clones, around 77% seen once. Sequencing was carried out using memory CD4+ T cells from PBMCs. The subset: CD45RA-negative fraction. The receptors derive from a man aged 18-30 years in good health. Some clones in this sample may be carry-over from other donors' samples.

This sequence joins TRBV7-8 and TRBJ2-5, with 13 bases aligning to TRBD2. The ends lost 5 bases at V and 5 bases at J; junction bases unmatched: 11. The germline V gene encodes CDR1 SGHVS and CDR2 FQNEAQ. CDR3 length: 17 residues. This CDR3 is CASSPPLRTSGSETQYF. The CDR3 nucleotides read TGTGCCAGCAGCCCCCCCCTCAGGACTAGCGGGAGTGAGACCCAGTACTTC.

The genes are TRBV7-9 and TRBJ1-1; 7 nucleotides agree with TRBD1. Germline assignment: CDR1 SEHNR and CDR2 FQNEAQ (reference sequence). V shed 1 base and J 5 bases; nucleotides not matched to a gene: 4. This CDR3 region has 14 residues. The CDR3 nucleotides are TGTGCCAGCAGCTTAGGCGCAGGGGGAACTGAAGCTTTCTTT. It specifies CASSLGAGGTEAFF.

This clone was seen a handful of times. The chain uses TRBV2 and TRBJ1-5, with D perhaps TRBD1 (6 bases). The germline V and J ends were trimmed by 6 bases and 0 bases, with 9 bases remaining between them. Germline CDR1 is SNHLY and CDR2 is FYNNEI. The CDR3 is 14 amino acids. CDR3 sequence: CASRADSSNQPQHF. For the CDR3, the DNA is TGTGCCAGCAGGGCGGACAGTAGCAATCAGCCCCAGCATTTT.

The chain uses TRBV2 and TRBJ1-3, with D possibly matching TRBD1 (5 bases). Germline V gene data show CDR1 as SNHLY and CDR2 as FYNNEI. V was clipped by 7 bases and J by 2 bases, with 12 bases between them. The CDR3 is 14 amino acids. CDR3 region: CASNLDSPGNTIYF. CDR3 bases: TGTGCCAGCAACCTCGACAGTCCTGGAAACACCATATATTTT.

This clone was picked up one time. The chain recombines TRBV7-9 with TRBJ1-2; 9 nucleotides agree with TRBD1. V dropped 5 bases and J dropped 4; count of bases not matched to a gene: 8. This CDR3 comprises 15 residues. Germline V CDR1 and CDR2: SEHNR, FQNEAQ (reference sequence). This CDR3 is CASSTTGGDGYGYTF. CDR3 DNA: TGTGCCAGCAGCACCACAGGGGGCGACGGCTATGGCTACACCTTC.

This rearrangement joins TRBV2 to TRBJ2-7, with D perhaps matching TRBD1 (5 bases). The CDR3 sequence is 14 residues long. V was cut by 6 bases and J by 1 base, with 13 bases left in between. CDR1 SNHLY and CDR2 FYNNEI come from the germline V gene. The CDR3 is CASRRQFRSYEQYF. CDR3 DNA: TGTGCCAGCAGAAGACAGTTCAGGTCCTACGAGCAGTACTTC.

The chain combines TRBV7-3 with TRBJ1-2; D is possibly TRBD1 (5 bases). Germline V gene sequence: CDR1 SGHTA, CDR2 FQGTGA. CDR3 size: 14 residues. The V and J ends lost 4 bases and 10 bases respectively, with 19 bases between them. Here the CDR3 DNA reads TGTGCCAGCAGCTCCGCCGGACGTCCGGGGGACTACACCTTC. Protein sequence: CASSSAGRPGDYTF.

Concerning this clone: The sample has other DNA sequences that encode this CDR3 too. The chain has TRBV5-1 and TRBJ2-5; D gene uncertain. This CDR3 contains 12 residues. The V and J ends lost 2 bases and 2 bases respectively, with 4 bases between them. Germline V gene sequence: CDR1 SGHRS, CDR2 YFSETQ. CDR3 loop: CASSLNQETQYF. The CDR3 nucleotides read TGCGCCAGCAGCTTAAATCAAGAGACCCAGTACTTC.

The chain recombines TRBV27 with TRBJ2-5; the D is unclear. Germline values: CDR1 MNHEY, CDR2 SMNVEV (reference sequence). The CDR3 is 16 amino acids. V lost 3 bases to trimming and J lost 1 base, with 15 bases between them. The CDR3 bases are TGTGCCAGCAGTTTTGGCTGGGCAGAGCTCCAAGAGACCCAGTACTTC. Translated: CASSFGWAELQETQYF.

This clone turned up a few times. V gene TRBV18 combines with J gene TRBJ2-3, with 7 positions matching TRBD2. The CDR3 loop spans 14 amino acids. Germline CDR1 KGHSH, CDR2 LQKENI. J gave up 1 base and V 5 bases, and 3 bases lay outside the gene matches. CDR3 sequence: CASSTLAGTDTQYF. The CDR3 DNA reads as TGTGCCAGCTCAACCCTAGCGGGCACAGATACGCAGTATTTT.

V usage is TRBV18 and J usage is TRBJ1-2; 7 nucleotides agree with TRBD1. V shed 4 bases, J shed 4 bases, and the junction held 3 bases outside the gene matches. The CDR3 spans 13 residues. Germline V lookup: CDR1 KGHSH, CDR2 LQKENI. The chain's CDR3 is CASSQGDSYGYTF. CDR3 nucleotides: TGTGCCAGCTCACAAGGGGACAGCTATGGCTACACCTTC. Combining the CDR3 with reference TRBV18 and TRBJ1-2 gives the whole variable domain NAGVMQNPRHLVRRRGQEARLRCSPMKGHSHVYWYRQLPEEGLKFMVYLQKENIIDESGMPKERFSAEFPKEGPSILRIQQVVRGDSAAYFCASSQGDSYGYTFGSGTRLTVV.

This chain links TRBV5-6 with TRBJ2-1; D gene unclear. In germline, CDR1 is SGHDT, CDR2 YYEEEE. This CDR3 has 13 amino acids. V was trimmed by 2 bases and J by 5 bases, leaving 8 bases between them. The CDR3 nucleotides read TGTGCCAGCAGCTTCCGAAGGGACAATGAGCAGTTCTTC. The encoded protein is CASSFRRDNEQFF.

V is TRBV30 and J is TRBJ2-2; 7 positions match TRBD2. The length of the CDR3 is 15 residues. CDR1 is GTSNPN and CDR2 is SVGIG in the germline V gene (reference sequence). Unmatched junction bases numbered 10, after V lost 6 bases and J lost 3 bases. The DNA of the CDR3 is TGTGCCTGTTTTTCGACTAGCTCCTACACCGGGGAGCTGTTTTTT. It yields the protein CACFSTSSYTGELFF.

The chain uses TRBV28 and TRBJ2-6, with 7 bases identical to TRBD1. Germline CDR1 reads MDHEN; CDR2 reads SYDVKM. The CDR3 contains 18 residues. V gave up 5 bases and J gave up 3 bases; unmatched junction bases: 13. The CDR3 reads CASSPRQGVALGANVLTF. CDR3 coding DNA: TGTGCCAGCAGTCCCCGACAGGGAGTAGCTCTTGGGGCCAACGTCCTGACTTTC.